Each of the 29 T cell receptor beta chains below was sequenced from the same sample in a study of T cell changes during pregnancy in multiple sclerosis. TCRdb's copy holds only in-frame clones and misses some; the assay was immunoSEQ multiplex PCR. The sample yields about 69,000 clones, approximately 91% seen once. The source material was peripheral blood, sampled in the third trimester of pregnancy. These receptors were obtained from a female donor with multiple sclerosis, enrolled in a pregnancy study.

This chain joins TRBV19 and TRBJ1-5, with D possibly TRBD1 on 5 matching bases. Trimming took off 4 bases at V and 7 bases at J, with 11 bases between the two ends. This CDR3 comprises 13 residues. Germline V CDR1 and CDR2: LNHDA, SQIVND (reference sequence). This CDR3 is CASSTQGFQPQHF. Here the CDR3 DNA reads TGTGCCAGTAGTACCCAGGGTTTCCAGCCCCAGCATTTT.

This rearrangement joins TRBV4-3 to TRBJ1-2; D not resolved. The CDR3 loop spans 16 amino acids. Trimming took off 0 bases at V and 3 bases at J, with 14 bases between the two ends. CDR1 is LGHNA and CDR2 is YSLEER in the germline V gene. The CDR3 coding sequence is TGCGCCAGCAGCCAAGAAGTATCGGGGTGGGACTATGGCTACACCTTC. This codes for CASSQEVSGWDYGYTF.

The chain uses TRBV15 and TRBJ1-1; a possible D gene is TRBD1 (5 bases). The V end was cut by 0 bases, the J end by 5 bases, with 13 bases between. The CDR3 is made up of 15 amino acids. Germline V gene sequence: CDR1 LNHNV, CDR2 YYDKDF (reference sequence). CDR3 bases: TGTGCCACCAGCAGAGAAATACAGGCGGGGACTGAAGCTTTCTTT. Translated: CATSREIQAGTEAFF. Full variable domain (missing parts from reference TRBV15 and TRBJ1-1): DAMVIQNPRYQVTQFGKPVTLSCSQTLNHNVMYWYQQKSSQAPKLLFHYYDKDFNNEADTPDNFQSRRPNTSFCFLDIRSPGLGDTAMYLCATSREIQAGTEAFFGQGTRLTVV.

This clone is a singleton in its sample. V gene TRBV20-1 combines with J gene TRBJ2-1; D not certain. Deletions cut 6 bases from V and 4 bases from J, with 7 bases between. CDR1 and CDR2 from the germline V gene are DFQATT and SNEGSKA (reference sequence). The length of the CDR3 is 11 residues. This chain's CDR3 is CSADSYNEQFF. The CDR3 region has the DNA TGCAGTGCCGACTCTTACAATGAGCAGTTCTTC.

The chain has TRBV5-1 and TRBJ2-2; no definite D call. The CDR3 has 14 residues. Germline V CDR1 and CDR2: SGHRS, YFSETQ. V shed 4 bases and J shed 0 bases, with 7 bases lying between them. This CDR3 is CASSRSPNTGELFF. CDR3 coding DNA: TGCGCCAGCAGCCGGAGCCCGAACACCGGGGAGCTGTTTTTT. Full variable domain (outside the CDR3, taken from reference TRBV5-1 and TRBJ2-2): KAGVTQTPRYLIKTRGQQVTLSCSPISGHRSVSWYQQTPGQGLQFLFEYFSETQRNKGNFPGRFSGRQFSNSRSEMNVSTLELGDSALYLCASSRSPNTGELFFGEGSRLTVL.

V gene TRBV5-1 combines with J gene TRBJ2-1; 8 nucleotides agree with TRBD1. This CDR3 has 15 amino acids. Germline V gives CDR1 SGHRS, CDR2 YFSETQ. Trimming at V came to 2 bases and at J to 2 bases, leaving 3 bases not matched to a gene. The CDR3 DNA is TGCGCCAGCAGCTTACGACAGGGGCCCTACAATGAGCAGTTCTTC. Translating gives CASSLRQGPYNEQFF.

Only a few counts were recorded for this clone. The rearrangement joins TRBV4-1 to TRBJ2-2, with TRBD2 matching 10 bases. V trimming: 2 bases; J trimming: 5 bases; junction bases outside the gene matches: 8. Germline CDR1 reads MGHRA; CDR2 reads YSYEKL. CDR3 size: 17 residues. The CDR3, as DNA: TGCGCCAGCAGCCAAATTGACATGGGACTAGCGACCGGGGAGCTGTTTTTT. This sequence encodes CASSQIDMGLATGELFF.

In nucleotides, the CDR3 is TGCGCCAGCAGCTTGGAGCGGGGAGGGGAGACCCAGTACTTC. Amino acid sequence: CASSLERGGETQYF. This chain links TRBV5-1 with TRBJ2-5, with 7 bases aligning to TRBD2. In germline, CDR1 is SGHRS, CDR2 YFSETQ. V dropped 0 bases and J dropped 5; count of bases not matched to a gene: 4. The CDR3 contains 14 residues.

The chain links TRBV10-3 to TRBJ1-6; tentatively, D is TRBD1 (5 bases). Germline V lookup: CDR1 ENHRY, CDR2 SYGVKD. V gave up 4 bases and J gave up 7 bases, with 8 bases separating them. The CDR3 contains 13 residues. In DNA, the CDR3 is TGTGCCATCAGTGGACAGATAAATTCACCCCTCCACTTT. Residues: CAISGQINSPLHF.

This clone was observed a handful of times. The chain combines TRBV2 with TRBJ1-5; D uncertain. The V gene lost 8 bases and the J gene lost 0 bases, with 8 bases spanning the gap. Germline CDR1 is SNHLY and CDR2 is FYNNEI. CDR3 length: 13 residues. The CDR3 nucleotides are TGTGCCAGCCTTCAGGATAGCAATCAGCCCCAGCATTTT. It specifies CASLQDSNQPQHF.

The chain recombines TRBV4-1 with TRBJ1-4, with 7 bases aligning to TRBD1. CDR1 is MGHRA, CDR2 YSYEKL, per germline. The V gene end was trimmed by 5 bases and the J gene end by 2 bases; junction bases not matched to a gene: 8. The CDR3 runs 16 residues. The CDR3 loop is CASSLTQTGTNEKLFF. CDR3 sequence (DNA): TGCGCCAGCAGCTTAACTCAGACAGGGACTAATGAAAAACTGTTTTTT.

J is TRBJ2-6 and V is TRBV5-4, with TRBD2 as a possible D gene (6 bases). The CDR3 is 16 residues long. Germline V gene lookup returns CDR1 SGHNT and CDR2 YYREEE (reference sequence). The V and J ends lost 6 bases and 2 bases respectively, with 15 bases between them. Written as DNA, the CDR3 is TGTGCCAGCACGGAGGGTGGGACGGCTGGGGCCAACGTCCTGACTTTC. The encoded protein is CASTEGGTAGANVLTF. Looking up the rest from reference TRBV5-4 and TRBJ2-6 gives the full variable domain: ETGVTQSPTHLIKTRGQQVTLRCSSQSGHNTVSWYQQALGQGPQFIFQYYREEENGRGNFPPRFSGLQFPNYSSELNVNALELDDSALYLCASTEGGTAGANVLTFGAGSRLTVL.

The chain couples TRBV18 to TRBJ2-7; 10 positions agree with TRBD1. V lost 6 bases and J lost 6; bases outside the gene matches: 11. Germline assignment: CDR1 KGHSH and CDR2 LQKENI. The CDR3 covers 15 residues. The CDR3 region is CASSYLGTGAGEQYF. CDR3 bases: TGTGCCAGCTCGTACCTCGGGACAGGGGCAGGCGAGCAGTACTTC.

Written as DNA, the CDR3 is TGTGCCAGCAGTTCAGACAGAGTCAATCAGCCCCAGCATTTT. Translation: CASSSDRVNQPQHF. V is TRBV6-6 and J is TRBJ1-5, with a tentative D call TRBD1 (5 bases). The CDR3 consists of 14 residues. The V end was cut by 4 bases, the J end by 3 bases, with 10 bases between. Germline CDR1 and CDR2: MNHNY and SVGAGI (reference sequence).

DNA of the CDR3: TGTGCCAGCATGGGGACAGGTGACTATGGCTACACCTTC. Protein product: CASMGTGDYGYTF. This chain links TRBV2 with TRBJ1-2; 8 bases fit TRBD1. V gave up 7 bases and J gave up 3 bases; unmatched junction bases: 4. The CDR3 length is 13 residues. Looked up from germline, CDR1 is SNHLY and CDR2 is FYNNEI.

The gene calls are TRBV6-5 and TRBJ2-5; D is ambiguous. Germline values: CDR1 MNHEY, CDR2 SVGAGI. This CDR3 is built from 13 residues. The ends were cut back, 6 bases at V and 5 bases at J, with 13 bases in the middle. The CDR3 sequence: CASRHAARETQYF. The CDR3 DNA is TGTGCCAGCAGACACGCGGCCCGGGAGACCCAGTACTTC.

The V call is TRBV5-1, the J call TRBJ2-5; 10 bases agree with TRBD2. The trim removed 4 bases at V and 5 bases at J, leaving 8 bases unmatched. The CDR3 covers 15 residues. Per germline, CDR1 SGHRS and CDR2 YFSETQ. As DNA, the CDR3 is TGCGCCAGCAGCCCTATAGCGGGGGGAGGGGAGACCCAGTACTTC. Amino acid sequence: CASSPIAGGGETQYF.

The chain combines TRBV30 with TRBJ1-3; 9 nucleotides align to TRBD1. CDR1 and CDR2 from the germline V gene are GTSNPN and SVGIG (reference sequence). The CDR3 is made up of 14 amino acids. The J segment lost 3 bases and the V segment lost 7 bases, leaving 7 bases of the junction unmatched. CDR3 sequence reads: CASQQGARGNTIYF. The CDR3 nucleotides are TGTGCCTCTCAACAGGGGGCGCGTGGAAACACCATATATTTT.

This clone was recorded only once. The CDR3 DNA sequence: TGCGCCAGCAGCCAAAGGACAGGACTCCATCAGCCCCAGCATTTT. It yields the protein CASSQRTGLHQPQHF. This chain links TRBV4-1 with TRBJ1-5; TRBD1 agrees at 7 bases. After removal of 2 bases from V and 5 bases from J, the junction contained 6 bases not matched to a gene. This CDR3 contains 15 residues. The germline gives CDR1 MGHRA, CDR2 YSYEKL.

This clone was seen a single time. This chain links TRBV12-2 with TRBJ2-7; no DNA check was done on the table's D call, TRBD2. TRBV12-2 is designated a pseudogene. CDR3 size: 14 residues. As DNA, the CDR3 is TGTGCAAGTCGCCCTAGCGGGGGCTCCTACGAGCAGTACTTC. Protein product: CASRPSGGSYEQYF.

The chain links TRBV7-9 to TRBJ2-7; 11 nucleotides align to TRBD2. The trim removed 5 bases at V and 6 bases at J, leaving 3 bases unmatched. The germline CDR1 and CDR2 sequences are SEHNR and FQNEAQ (reference sequence). This CDR3 has 13 amino acids. In nucleotides, the CDR3 is TGTGCCAGCAGCGGAGGACTAGCGGGCGAGCAGTACTTC. Its protein product is CASSGGLAGEQYF.

V gene TRBV30 combines with J gene TRBJ1-1; D remains unclear. This CDR3 comprises 13 residues. With 0 bases removed from V and 3 bases from J, the gap between germline ends came to 8 bases. The germline gives CDR1 GTSNPN, CDR2 SVGIG (reference sequence). CDR3 DNA: TGTGCCTGGAGTGTACAGAGGGACACTGAAGCTTTCTTT. This encodes CAWSVQRDTEAFF.

The J gene is TRBJ2-7, the V gene TRBV2; 10 nucleotides line up with TRBD1. Germline-derived CDR1 and CDR2 are SNHLY and FYNNEI. The V gene end was trimmed by 7 bases and the J gene end by 7 bases; junction bases not matched to a gene: 7. The CDR3 is made up of 13 amino acids. The CDR3 region is CASNSDRGREQYF. The CDR3 nucleotides read TGTGCCAGCAACTCCGACAGGGGGCGGGAGCAGTACTTC.

This sequence joins TRBV28 and TRBJ1-2; D possibly corresponds to TRBD1 (6 bases). V was cut by 4 bases and J by 3 bases, with 15 bases left in between. CDR3 length: 15 residues. Germline V gives CDR1 MDHEN, CDR2 SYDVKM. The CDR3 sequence is CASSYRQDGDYGYTF. The CDR3 DNA is TGTGCCAGCAGTTACCGACAGGACGGCGACTATGGCTACACCTTC.

The chain uses TRBV7-6 and TRBJ2-4, with 7 bases that match TRBD2. Germline-derived CDR1 and CDR2 are SGHVS and FNYEAQ. V dropped 5 bases and J dropped 1; count of bases not matched to a gene: 5. This CDR3 is built from 15 residues. In DNA, the CDR3 is TGTGCCAGCAGCCCCGGGGGGTGGGCCAAAAACATTCAGTACTTC. This gives the protein CASSPGGWAKNIQYF.

The DNA for the CDR3 is TGTGCCACCAGCGTTGACAGGATTCTAAATGAAAAACTGTTTTTT. It is translated as CATSVDRILNEKLFF. The rearrangement links TRBV15 to TRBJ1-4; a possible D gene is TRBD1 (6 bases). V was shortened by 5 bases and J by 5 bases, with 15 bases between the two germline ends. The germline CDR1 and CDR2 sequences are LNHNV and YYDKDF (reference sequence). This CDR3 spans 15 amino acids.

The chain employs TRBV6-1 and TRBJ1-2, with D perhaps TRBD1 (5 bases). Per germline, CDR1 MNHNS and CDR2 SASEGT. CDR3 size: 15 residues. Trimming removed 5 bases at V and 2 bases at J, with 15 bases between. The CDR3 DNA follows: TGTGCCAGCAGTTCGGGGTGGGGACTCAACTATGGCTACACCTTC. Its protein product is CASSSGWGLNYGYTF.

The rearrangement uses TRBV30 and TRBJ1-5, with 7 bases matching TRBD1. Germline V CDR1 and CDR2: GTSNPN, SVGIG (reference sequence). Trimming at V came to 1 base and at J to 11 bases, leaving 11 bases not matched to a gene. This CDR3 spans 14 amino acids. CDR3 nucleotide sequence: TGTGCCTGGAGTGGTACAGGGGACTTGGGGGCCCAGCATTTT. Protein: CAWSGTGDLGAQHF.

The chain recombines TRBV6-1 with TRBJ1-6; TRBD1 matches 9 bases. Trimming took 3 bases from V and 10 from J; bases not matched to a gene: 7. Germline assignment: CDR1 MNHNS and CDR2 SASEGT. This CDR3 has 15 residues. In DNA form, the CDR3 reads TGTGCCAGCAGTGACACCGGGACAGGGTGGTCACCCCTCCACTTT. This sequence encodes CASSDTGTGWSPLHF.